This T cell receptor (beta chain) originates from a study of regulatory T cells in long-lasting Graves disease. HTBI primers from iRepertoire and Arm-PCR of CDR3 regions yielded the TCR beta libraries. TCRdb passed the multiplex PCR reads through MiXCR, listing each CDR3 protein once. Of 370,000 or so distinct CDR3 sequences listed, 15% to 20% are singletons. V was cut by 7 bases and J by 0 bases, with 7 bases left in between. Germline V gene sequence: CDR1 SGHTA, CDR2 FQGNSA. The CDR3 runs to 14 residues. The time point denotes: newly diagnosed GD, antithyroid drugs for less than 3 months. Construction of the TCR library relied on RNA isolated from PBMCs. The data also belong to a second study, concerning T cells in Graves' hyperthyroidism and ophthalmopathy.

Sequenced material: peripheral blood mononuclear cells (PBMCs), taken at new diagnosis, from a patient treated with antithyroid drugs. The gene calls are TRBV7-2 and TRBJ1-6, with no clear D. This receptor was taken from a woman aged 18-29 years with Graves disease. The CDR3: CASKSSSYNSPLHF. In DNA, the CDR3 is TGTGCCAGCAAGTCCTCCTCCTATAATTCACCCCTCCACTTT.